A single TCR beta chain is shown here with its context. The target antigen is unknown. Each donor was nominally healthy when sampled (though unrecorded immune exposures were likely). This record comes from a study of cytomegalovirus exposure and HLA in healthy donors. The study's findings and limits: It was 164 TCR beta chains that were listed as cytomegalovirus-associated.

60 Vbeta and 13 Jbeta primers were used in PCR. TCRdb's table, derived via immunoSEQ multiplex PCR, lists solely in-frame clones and lacks some. The data contain approximately 110,000 clones, more than 65% of them singletons. Sequencing was performed on PBMCs. This TCR came from a woman in her thirties in good health and CMV-seronegative.

Written as DNA, the CDR3 is TGTGCCAGCAGTTATACGGGGAACACTGAAGCTTTCTTT. Translating it yields CASSYTGNTEAFF. The V call is TRBV6-5, the J call TRBJ1-1, with D uncertain. V lost 3 bases and J 1 base, leaving 6 bases between the germline ends. Germline V CDR1 and CDR2: MNHEY, SVGAGI. CDR3 size: 13 residues.